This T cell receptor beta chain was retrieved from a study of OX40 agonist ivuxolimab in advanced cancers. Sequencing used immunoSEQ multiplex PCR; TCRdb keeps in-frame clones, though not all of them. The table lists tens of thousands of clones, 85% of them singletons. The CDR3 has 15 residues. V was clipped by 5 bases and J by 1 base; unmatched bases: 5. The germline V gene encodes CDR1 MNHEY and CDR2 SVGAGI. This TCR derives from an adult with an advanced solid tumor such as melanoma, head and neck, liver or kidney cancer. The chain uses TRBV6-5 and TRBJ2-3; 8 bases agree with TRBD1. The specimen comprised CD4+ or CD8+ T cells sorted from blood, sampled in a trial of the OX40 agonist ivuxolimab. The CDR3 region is CASSAWGQGTDTQYF. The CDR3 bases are TGTGCCAGCAGTGCCTGGGGACAGGGCACAGATACGCAGTATTTT.